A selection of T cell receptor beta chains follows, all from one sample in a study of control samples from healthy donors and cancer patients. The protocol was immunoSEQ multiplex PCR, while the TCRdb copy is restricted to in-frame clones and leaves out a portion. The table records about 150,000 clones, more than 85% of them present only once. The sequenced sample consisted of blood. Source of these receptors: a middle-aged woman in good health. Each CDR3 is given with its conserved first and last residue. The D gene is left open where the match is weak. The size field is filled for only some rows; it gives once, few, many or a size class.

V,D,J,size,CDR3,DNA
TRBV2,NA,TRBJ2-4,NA,CASSELSWSVAKNIQYF,TGTGCCAGCAGTGAGCTCTCTTGGTCCGTAGCCAAAAACATTCAGTACTTC
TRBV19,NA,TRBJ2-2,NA,CATTFSRATGELFF,TGTGCCACCACCTTTAGCAGGGCCACCGGGGAGCTGTTTTTT
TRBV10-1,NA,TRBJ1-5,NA,CASSARLVSNQPQHF,TGCGCCAGCAGTGCCAGGCTGGTAAGCAATCAGCCCCAGCATTTT
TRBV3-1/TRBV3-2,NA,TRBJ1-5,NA,CASSQGERQPQHF,TGTGCCAGCAGCCAGGGGGAACGGCAGCCCCAGCATTTT
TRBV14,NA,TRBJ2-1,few,CASSQDSWQSSYNEQFF,TGTGCCAGCAGCCAAGATAGTTGGCAGAGCTCCTACAATGAGCAGTTCTTC
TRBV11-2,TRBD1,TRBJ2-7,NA,CASSRGPYYEQYF,TGTGCCAGCTCAAGGGGGCCCTACTACGAGCAGTACTTC
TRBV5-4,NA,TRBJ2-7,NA,CASSRPSSYEQYF,TGTGCCAGCAGCCGTCCAAGCTCCTACGAGCAGTACTTC
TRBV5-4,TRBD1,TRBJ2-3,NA,CASSSTGGTDTQYF,TGTGCCAGCAGCTCGACAGGGGGCACAGATACGCAGTATTTT
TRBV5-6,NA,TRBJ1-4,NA,CASSLAHRADEKLFF,TGTGCCAGCAGCTTGGCCCACAGGGCGGATGAAAAACTGTTTTTT
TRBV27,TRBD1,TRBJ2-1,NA,CASSPGTGNYNEQFF,TGTGCCAGCAGCCCCGGGACAGGGAATTACAATGAGCAGTTCTTC
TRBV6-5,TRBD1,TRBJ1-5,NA,CASSRTGNNQPQHF,TGTGCCAGCAGTCGGACAGGAAACAATCAGCCCCAGCATTTT
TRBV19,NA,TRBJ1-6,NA,CASSMAGNSYNSPLHF,TGTGCCAGTAGTATGGCAGGGAACTCCTATAATTCACCCCTCCACTTT
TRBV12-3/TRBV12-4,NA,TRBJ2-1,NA,CASSLKNEQFF,TGTGCCAGCAGCCTCAAAAATGAGCAGTTCTTC
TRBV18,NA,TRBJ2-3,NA,CASSPEGTDTQYF,TGTGCCAGCTCACCGGAGGGCACAGATACGCAGTATTTT
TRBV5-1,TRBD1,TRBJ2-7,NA,CASSLGSGGFEQYF,TGCGCCAGCAGCTTGGGGTCAGGGGGCTTCGAGCAGTACTTC
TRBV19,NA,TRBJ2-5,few,CASSKTRGETQYF,TGTGCCAGTAGTAAGACCCGAGGAGAGACCCAGTACTTC
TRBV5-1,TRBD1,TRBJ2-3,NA,CASSLGTGTGTDTQYF,TGCGCCAGCAGCTTGGGTACCGGGACAGGCACAGATACGCAGTATTTT
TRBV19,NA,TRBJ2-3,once,CASSIYGGLTDTQYF,TGTGCCAGTAGTATTTACGGGGGCCTCACAGATACGCAGTATTTT
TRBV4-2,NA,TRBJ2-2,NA,CASSQARATGELFF,TGTGCCAGCAGCCAAGCTAGGGCCACCGGGGAGCTGTTTTTT
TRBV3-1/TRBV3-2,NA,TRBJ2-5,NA,CASSLRASKETQYF,TGTGCCAGCAGCCTCCGGGCTAGTAAAGAGACCCAGTACTTC
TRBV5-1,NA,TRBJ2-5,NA,CASSATRGLSRETQYF,TGCGCCAGCAGCGCCACCCGGGGGCTGTCCAGGGAGACCCAGTACTTC
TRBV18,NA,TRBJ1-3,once,CASSPLVQGAGNTIYF,TGTGCCAGCTCACCACTAGTTCAAGGGGCTGGAAACACCATATATTTT
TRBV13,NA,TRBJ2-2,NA,CASSLAGRNTGELFF,TGTGCCAGCAGCTTAGCGGGGAGGAACACCGGGGAGCTGTTTTTT
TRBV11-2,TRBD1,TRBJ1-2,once,CASSLGDRDPNYGYTF,TGTGCCAGCAGCTTAGGGGACAGGGACCCTAACTATGGCTACACCTTC
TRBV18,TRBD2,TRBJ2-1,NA,CASSPPSGAATSNEQFF,TGTGCCAGCTCACCCCCCAGCGGGGCCGCCACGAGTAATGAGCAGTTCTTC
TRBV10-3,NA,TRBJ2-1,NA,CAISGQGGNYNEQFF,TGTGCCATCAGTGGACAGGGAGGCAACTACAATGAGCAGTTCTTC
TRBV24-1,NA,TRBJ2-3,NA,CATSAPEVGGTDTQYF,TGTGCCACCAGTGCCCCCGAGGTAGGGGGCACAGATACGCAGTATTTT
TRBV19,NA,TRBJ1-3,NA,CASSISPAYGNTIYF,TGTGCCAGTAGTATATCGCCGGCCTACGGAAACACCATATATTTT
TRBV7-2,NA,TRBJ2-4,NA,CASSLLGGHKAPKVNIQYF,TGTGCCAGCAGCTTACTGGGGGGACACAAGGCCCCTAAAGTGAACATTCAGTACTTC
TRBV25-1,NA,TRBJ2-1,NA,CASSRTQYNEQFF,TGTGCCAGCAGTCGAACACAATACAATGAGCAGTTCTTC
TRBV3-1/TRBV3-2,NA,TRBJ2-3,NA,CASSRPTDTQYF,TGTGCCAGCAGTAGGCCCACAGATACGCAGTATTTT
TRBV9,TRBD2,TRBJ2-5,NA,CASSVGGGGRETQYF,TGTGCCAGCAGCGTAGGCGGGGGTGGCCGGGAGACCCAGTACTTC
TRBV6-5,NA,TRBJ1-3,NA,CASSQTRISGNTIYF,TGTGCCAGCAGTCAAACCAGGATATCTGGAAACACCATATATTTT
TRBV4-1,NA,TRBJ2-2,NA,CASSQLGQTNTGELFF,TGCGCCAGCAGCCAATTAGGCCAGACGAACACCGGGGAGCTGTTTTTT
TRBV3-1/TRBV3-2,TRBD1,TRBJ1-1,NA,CASSQTGGDAEAFF,TGTGCCAGCAGCCAGACAGGGGGCGACGCTGAAGCTTTCTTT
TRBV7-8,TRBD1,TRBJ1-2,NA,CASSHRGGTTNYGYTF,TGTGCCAGCAGCCACAGGGGGGGCACTACTAACTATGGCTACACCTTC
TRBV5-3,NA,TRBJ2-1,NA,CASTVRCEQFF,TGTGCCAGTACTGTTAGATGTGAGCAGTTCTTC
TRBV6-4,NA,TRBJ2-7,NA,CASRPDRTSYEQYF,TGTGCCAGCAGACCTGACAGGACCTCCTACGAGCAGTACTTC
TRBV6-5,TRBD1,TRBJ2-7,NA,CASSPGGTFYEQYF,TGTGCCAGCAGCCCAGGGGGCACCTTCTACGAGCAGTACTTC
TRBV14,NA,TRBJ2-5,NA,CARGEEETQYF,TGTGCTCGGGGCGAGGAAGAGACCCAGTACTTC
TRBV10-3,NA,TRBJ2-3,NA,CAISDREGGGNTDTQYF,TGTGCCATCAGTGATCGGGAAGGCGGGGGCAACACAGATACGCAGTATTTT
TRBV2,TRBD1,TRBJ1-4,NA,CASRGQGSEKLFF,TGTGCCAGCCGGGGACAGGGAAGCGAAAAACTGTTTTTT
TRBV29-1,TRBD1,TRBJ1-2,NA,CSDLDRGSYGYTF,TGCAGCGATCTGGACAGGGGATCCTATGGCTACACCTTC
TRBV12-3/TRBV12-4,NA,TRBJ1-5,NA,CASSDIDQPQHF,TGTGCCAGCAGCGACATAGATCAGCCCCAGCATTTT
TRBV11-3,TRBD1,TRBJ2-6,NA,CASTEKQGAKGANVLTF,TGTGCCAGCACGGAAAAACAGGGGGCGAAGGGGGCCAACGTCCTGACTTTC
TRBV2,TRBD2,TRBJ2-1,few,CASSDTSGGDDEQFF,TGTGCCAGCAGCGATACTAGCGGGGGGGACGATGAGCAGTTCTTC
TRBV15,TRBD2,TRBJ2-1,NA,CATSPIAGSNEQFF,TGTGCCACCAGTCCTATAGCGGGGAGTAATGAGCAGTTCTTC
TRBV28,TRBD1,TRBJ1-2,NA,CASSLTGLANYGYTF,TGTGCCAGCAGCCTGACAGGGCTGGCGAACTATGGCTACACCTTC
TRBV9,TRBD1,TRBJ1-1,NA,CASSVTGGTEAFF,TGTGCCAGCAGCGTTACAGGGGGCACTGAAGCTTTCTTT
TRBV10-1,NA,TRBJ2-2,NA,CASSALPNTGELFF,TGCGCCAGCAGTGCACTCCCAAACACCGGGGAGCTGTTTTTT
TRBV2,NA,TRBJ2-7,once,CASTSGDYSYEQYF,TGTGCCAGCACCTCAGGGGATTATTCCTACGAGCAGTACTTC
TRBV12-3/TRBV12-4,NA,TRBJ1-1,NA,CASTLQGATEAFF,TGTGCCAGCACTCTTCAGGGTGCCACTGAAGCTTTCTTT
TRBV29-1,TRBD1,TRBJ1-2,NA,CSVGQGTGGYTF,TGCAGCGTTGGACAGGGGACGGGTGGCTACACCTTC
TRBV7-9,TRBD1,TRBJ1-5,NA,CASSLGTVVGPQHF,TGTGCCAGCAGCCTAGGGACAGTCGTTGGGCCCCAGCATTTT
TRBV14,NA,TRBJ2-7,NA,CASRQKGNSYEQYF,TGTGCCAGCAGACAAAAGGGCAACTCCTACGAGCAGTACTTC
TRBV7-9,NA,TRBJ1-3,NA,CASSFETRGLSGNTIYF,TGTGCCAGCAGCTTTGAAACTCGGGGGCTGTCTGGAAACACCATATATTTT
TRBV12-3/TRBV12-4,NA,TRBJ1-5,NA,CASSLGNQPQHF,TGTGCCAGCAGTTTGGGGAATCAGCCCCAGCATTTT
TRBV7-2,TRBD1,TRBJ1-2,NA,CASSFAGGNGYTF,TGTGCCAGCAGCTTCGCAGGGGGAAATGGCTACACCTTC
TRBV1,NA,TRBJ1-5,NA,CTSSQPGQGGRQPQHF,TGCACCAGCAGCCAGCCGGGACAGGGGGGTCGACAGCCCCAGCATTTT
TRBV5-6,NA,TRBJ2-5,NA,CASSLAISGQETQYF,TGTGCCAGCAGCTTGGCGATCTCGGGGCAAGAGACCCAGTACTTC